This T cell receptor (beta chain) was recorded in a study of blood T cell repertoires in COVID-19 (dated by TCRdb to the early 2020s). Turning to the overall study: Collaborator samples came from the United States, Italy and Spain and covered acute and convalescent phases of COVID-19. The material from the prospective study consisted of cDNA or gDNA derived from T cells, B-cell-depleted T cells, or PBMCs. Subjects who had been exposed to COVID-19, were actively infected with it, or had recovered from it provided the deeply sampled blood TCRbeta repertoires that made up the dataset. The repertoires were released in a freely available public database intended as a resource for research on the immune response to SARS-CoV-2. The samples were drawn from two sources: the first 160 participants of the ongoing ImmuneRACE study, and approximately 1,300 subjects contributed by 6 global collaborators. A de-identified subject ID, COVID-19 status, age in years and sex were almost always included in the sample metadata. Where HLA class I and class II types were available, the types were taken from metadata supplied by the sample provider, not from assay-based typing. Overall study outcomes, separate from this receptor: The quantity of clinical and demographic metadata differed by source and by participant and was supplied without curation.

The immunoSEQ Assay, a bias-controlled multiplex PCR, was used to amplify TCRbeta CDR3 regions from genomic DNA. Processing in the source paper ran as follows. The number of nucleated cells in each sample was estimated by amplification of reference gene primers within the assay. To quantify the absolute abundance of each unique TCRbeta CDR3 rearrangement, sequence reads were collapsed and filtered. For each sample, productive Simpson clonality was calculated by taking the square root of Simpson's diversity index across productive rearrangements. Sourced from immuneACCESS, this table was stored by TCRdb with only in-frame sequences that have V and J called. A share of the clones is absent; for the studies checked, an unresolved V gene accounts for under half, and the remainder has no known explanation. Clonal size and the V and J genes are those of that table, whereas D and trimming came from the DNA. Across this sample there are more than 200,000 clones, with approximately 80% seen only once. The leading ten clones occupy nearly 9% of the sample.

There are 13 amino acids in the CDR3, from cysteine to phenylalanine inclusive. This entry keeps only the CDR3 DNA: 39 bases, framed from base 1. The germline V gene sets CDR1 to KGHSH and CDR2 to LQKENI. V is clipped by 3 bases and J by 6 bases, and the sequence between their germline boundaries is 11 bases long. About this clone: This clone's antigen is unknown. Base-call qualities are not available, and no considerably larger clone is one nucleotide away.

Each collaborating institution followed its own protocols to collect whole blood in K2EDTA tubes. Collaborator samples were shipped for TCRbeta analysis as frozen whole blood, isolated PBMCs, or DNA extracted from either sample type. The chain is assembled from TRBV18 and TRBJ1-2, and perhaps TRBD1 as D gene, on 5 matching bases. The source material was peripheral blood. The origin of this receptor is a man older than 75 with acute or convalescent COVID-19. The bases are TGTGCCAGCTCACCGCAAAGGGGAAATGGCTACACCTTC. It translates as CASSPQRGNGYTF.